This passage covers 21 T cell receptor beta chains from one sample sequenced in a study of siplizumab effects on memory and regulatory T cells. Profiled with immunoSEQ multiplex PCR; TCRdb holds only in-frame clones, not every one. Of roughly 60,000 clones listed, roughly 93% are singletons. The sequencing input was CD8+ T cells sorted from blood. These receptors all come from a human donor in good health.

This clone has just one count. V is TRBV27 and J is TRBJ1-1; TRBD1 is a possible D gene (6 bases). CDR1 and CDR2 (germline): MNHEY, SMNVEV (reference sequence). CDR3 size: 13 residues. Between the trimmed V and J ends, which lost 5 bases and 4 bases, there was a span of 11 bases. CDR3 protein: CASSPQGSTEAFF. The CDR3 DNA reads as TGTGCCAGCAGTCCGCAGGGGAGCACTGAAGCTTTCTTT.

The chain is built from TRBV5-1 and TRBJ2-7, with unresolved D. Trimming pared 3 bases from V and 3 bases from J, leaving 10 bases between. Germline V gene data show CDR1 as SGHRS and CDR2 as YFSETQ. The length of the CDR3 is 13 residues. The CDR3 region is CASSSGVGYEQYF. CDR3 in DNA: TGCGCCAGCAGCTCTGGGGTTGGCTACGAGCAGTACTTC.

This chain joins TRBV4-1 and TRBJ1-2; D is ambiguous. V lost 0 bases and J lost 8, with 10 bases in between. CDR1 MGHRA and CDR2 YSYEKL come from the germline V gene. CDR3 length equals 13 residues. DNA of the CDR3: TGCGCCAGCAGCCAAGATCCCCGGAAGGGCTACACCTTC. Translating it yields CASSQDPRKGYTF.

The rearrangement joins TRBV5-6 to TRBJ1-1, with D hard to call. The germline gives CDR1 SGHDT, CDR2 YYEEEE. The CDR3 has 13 amino acids. V lost 0 bases to trimming and J lost 5 bases, with 8 bases between them. CDR3 sequence: CASSLGGGTEAFF. The DNA for the CDR3 is TGTGCCAGCAGCTTGGGGGGTGGAACTGAAGCTTTCTTT.

This clone appeared a single time. The J gene is TRBJ1-4, the V gene TRBV5-8; the D is unclear. V dropped 0 bases and J dropped 7 bases, with 16 bases sitting between them. The germline V gene encodes CDR1 SGHTS and CDR2 YDEGEE. This CDR3 has 16 residues. In DNA, the CDR3 is TGTGCCAGCAGCTTGGGCGTTTTACAGCCGAGTGAAAAACTGTTTTTT. Translating gives CASSLGVLQPSEKLFF.

V gene TRBV2 combines with J gene TRBJ1-4, with TRBD1 as a possible D gene (5 bases). CDR1 and CDR2 from the germline V gene are SNHLY and FYNNEI. The length of the CDR3 is 15 residues. V dropped 10 bases and J dropped 6 bases, with 21 bases sitting between them. The CDR3 sequence: CATREQAERDEKLFF. DNA for the CDR3: TGTGCCACCAGGGAACAGGCCGAACGGGATGAAAAACTGTTTTTT.

V gene TRBV5-8 combines with J gene TRBJ1-4; no reliable D call. Trimming shortened V by 4 bases and J by 8 bases, and 12 bases separated the two germline ends. This CDR3 contains 13 residues. Germline V gene sequence: CDR1 SGHTS, CDR2 YDEGEE. Here the CDR3 DNA reads TGTGCCAGCAGCCTGGACTTTGGGGAAAAACTGTTTTTT. Protein: CASSLDFGEKLFF.

This chain links TRBV4-3 with TRBJ2-7; D gene unclear. V dropped 0 bases and J dropped 1 base, with 10 bases sitting between them. The germline V gene has CDR1 LGHNA and CDR2 YSLEER. This CDR3 is built from 15 residues. The CDR3, as DNA: TGCGCCAGCAGCCAAGATCCGGGCGGTTCCTACGAGCAGTACTTC. Translated: CASSQDPGGSYEQYF.

This clone has just one count. J is TRBJ2-1 and V is TRBV19; 8 bases agree with TRBD1. Germline values: CDR1 LNHDA, CDR2 SQIVND (reference sequence). The CDR3 runs to 16 residues. With 4 bases clipped from V and 2 bases from J, the junction kept 7 bases outside the gene matches. The CDR3, as DNA: TGTGCCAGTAGTACTCTCGGACAGGGAGCCTACAATGAGCAGTTCTTC. Translating it yields CASSTLGQGAYNEQFF.

Here the CDR3 DNA reads TGTGCCAGCAGCTTATCTCGGGGGGCTCTGGGTGAGCAGTTCTTC. This gives the protein CASSLSRGALGEQFF. This rearrangement joins TRBV7-8 to TRBJ2-1, with D tentatively TRBD2 (7 bases). From germline, CDR1 is SGHVS and CDR2 FQNEAQ. The CDR3 contains 15 residues. Trimming took off 2 bases at V and 9 bases at J, with 17 bases between the two ends.

The gene calls are TRBV5-1 and TRBJ2-3; the D gene is possibly TRBD2 (5 bases). CDR3 length equals 15 residues. V dropped 0 bases and J dropped 0 bases, with 8 bases sitting between them. CDR1 SGHRS and CDR2 YFSETQ come from the germline V gene. CDR3 sequence: CASSLVRGSTDTQYF. As DNA, the CDR3 is TGCGCCAGCAGCTTGGTTCGCGGGAGCACAGATACGCAGTATTTT.

This clone was counted between two and nine times. The CDR3 loop is CASSIQGVRNEKLFF. The DNA of the CDR3 is TGTGCCAGCAGTATACAGGGGGTCAGGAATGAAAAACTGTTTTTT. This rearrangement joins TRBV6-5 to TRBJ1-4; 8 bases are a match to TRBD1. CDR3 size: 15 residues. After removal of 5 bases from V and 5 bases from J, the junction contained 7 bases not matched to a gene. Germline V gene sequence: CDR1 MNHEY, CDR2 SVGAGI.

The genes are TRBV19 and TRBJ2-3, with 7 bases lining up with TRBD2. This CDR3 comprises 16 residues. The germline gives CDR1 LNHDA, CDR2 SQIVND (reference sequence). The V and J ends lost 3 bases and 0 bases, in that order; junction bases with no gene match: 6. CDR3 amino acids: CASSITSVSSTDTQYF. The CDR3 DNA sequence: TGTGCCAGTAGTATCACTAGCGTATCTAGCACAGATACGCAGTATTTT.

V and J are TRBV5-1 and TRBJ1-2; D is unclear. Germline CDR1 SGHRS, CDR2 YFSETQ. V lost 3 bases and J 8 bases, leaving 8 bases between the germline ends. This CDR3 spans 11 amino acids. The CDR3 DNA follows: TGCGCCAGCAGCTCTGGTGGAGGCTACACCTTC. Amino acids: CASSSGGGYTF.

This sequence joins TRBV7-9 and TRBJ2-5; 8 bases line up with TRBD2. The germline V gene encodes CDR1 SEHNR and CDR2 FQNEAQ (reference sequence). The V gene end was trimmed by 4 bases and the J gene end by 6 bases; junction bases not matched to a gene: 4. CDR3 length equals 13 residues. CDR3 sequence: CASSSWTSQTQYF. Written as DNA, the CDR3 is TGTGCCAGCAGCTCGTGGACTAGCCAGACCCAGTACTTC. The variable domain in full, with the rest retrieved from reference TRBV7-9 and TRBJ2-5, is DTGVSQNPRHKITKRGQNVTFRCDPISEHNRLYWYRQTLGQGPEFLTYFQNEAQLEKSRLLSDRFSAERPKGSFSTLEIQRTEQGDSAMYLCASSSWTSQTQYFGPGTRLLVL.

This chain joins TRBV9 and TRBJ1-2; unclear D gene. Trimming cost V 0 bases and J 0 bases, with 9 bases left between them. Germline V gene lookup returns CDR1 SGDLS and CDR2 YYNGEE. The CDR3 contains 15 residues. The CDR3 sequence: CASSVDLDSNYGYTF. The CDR3 DNA reads as TGTGCCAGCAGCGTAGACCTGGACTCTAACTATGGCTACACCTTC.

The chain links TRBV7-9 to TRBJ2-7, with 9 bases aligning to TRBD2. CDR3 length: 15 residues. Per germline, CDR1 SEHNR and CDR2 FQNEAQ (reference sequence). V trimming: 10 bases; J trimming: 2 bases; junction bases outside the gene matches: 12. The CDR3 DNA reads TGTGCCACCCCACCCGCTAGCGGGACCCCCTACGAGCAGTACTTC. It codes for CATPPASGTPYEQYF.

This chain joins TRBV6-6 and TRBJ1-2; tentative D call: TRBD1 (6 bases). Germline CDR1 and CDR2: MNHNY and SVGAGI (reference sequence). V gave up 7 bases and J gave up 8 bases, with 17 bases separating them. The CDR3 contains 13 residues. CDR3 nucleotides: TGTGCCAGCAACACATACAGGGCGGAGGGCTACACCTTC. Translation gives CASNTYRAEGYTF.

V and J are TRBV4-1 and TRBJ2-1; 14 bases align to TRBD2. Germline V gene sequence: CDR1 MGHRA, CDR2 YSYEKL. The V gene end was trimmed by 2 bases and the J gene end by 13 bases; junction bases not matched to a gene: 7. The CDR3 loop spans 15 amino acids. Here the CDR3 reads CASSQNGLAGGIQFF. The CDR3 nucleotides read TGCGCCAGCAGCCAAAACGGACTAGCGGGAGGTATCCAGTTCTTC.

The V call is TRBV30, the J call TRBJ2-7; either TRBD1 or TRBD2 may supply D (5 bases each). Germline values: CDR1 GTSNPN, CDR2 SVGIG (reference sequence). Trimming shortened V by 0 bases and J by 7 bases, and 16 bases separated the two germline ends. This CDR3 has 14 amino acids. Written as DNA, the CDR3 is TGTGCCTGGAGTGTACTACAGGCCACGGGGGAGCAGTACTTC. It is translated as CAWSVLQATGEQYF.

The V gene is TRBV5-4, the J gene TRBJ1-2; D may be TRBD1 (6 bases). The CDR3 spans 14 residues. Germline CDR1 reads SGHNT; CDR2 reads YYREEE (reference sequence). The ends were cut back, 4 bases at V and 4 bases at J, with 14 bases in the middle. CDR3 amino acids: CASSPTGLAYGYTF. Written as DNA, the CDR3 is TGTGCCAGCAGCCCCACAGGGCTCGCCTATGGCTACACCTTC. Variable domain in full (rest from reference TRBV5-4 and TRBJ1-2): ETGVTQSPTHLIKTRGQQVTLRCSSQSGHNTVSWYQQALGQGPQFIFQYYREEENGRGNFPPRFSGLQFPNYSSELNVNALELDDSALYLCASSPTGLAYGYTFGSGTRLTVV.